This T cell receptor (beta chain) was retrieved from a study of cytomegalovirus exposure and HLA in healthy donors. About the research overall: The platform used for the approximately 130 validation repertoires matched that of the 650 to 750 first-cohort repertoires, a later analysis reported. Study-wide results and caveats: In vitro, a few CMV-associated chains proved specific for CMV antigens.

TCRdb's table, derived via immunoSEQ multiplex PCR, lists solely in-frame clones and lacks some. Of approximately 170,000 clones in the sample, less than 90% are singletons; the top ten hold approximately 10%. V was clipped by 5 bases and J by 5 bases; unmatched bases: 8. The CDR3 has 15 residues. CDR1 is MNHEY, CDR2 SVGAGI, per germline. This clone is a singleton in its sample. Its antigen remains unknown. Sequencing used PBMCs. The sequence was obtained from a man in his thirties or forties in good health and CMV-seropositive. The chain has TRBV6-5 and TRBJ2-5; 10 bases agree with TRBD1. The CDR3: CASSPRQGASETQYF. The CDR3 nucleotides are TGTGCCAGCAGTCCGCGACAGGGGGCTTCGGAGACCCAGTACTTC.